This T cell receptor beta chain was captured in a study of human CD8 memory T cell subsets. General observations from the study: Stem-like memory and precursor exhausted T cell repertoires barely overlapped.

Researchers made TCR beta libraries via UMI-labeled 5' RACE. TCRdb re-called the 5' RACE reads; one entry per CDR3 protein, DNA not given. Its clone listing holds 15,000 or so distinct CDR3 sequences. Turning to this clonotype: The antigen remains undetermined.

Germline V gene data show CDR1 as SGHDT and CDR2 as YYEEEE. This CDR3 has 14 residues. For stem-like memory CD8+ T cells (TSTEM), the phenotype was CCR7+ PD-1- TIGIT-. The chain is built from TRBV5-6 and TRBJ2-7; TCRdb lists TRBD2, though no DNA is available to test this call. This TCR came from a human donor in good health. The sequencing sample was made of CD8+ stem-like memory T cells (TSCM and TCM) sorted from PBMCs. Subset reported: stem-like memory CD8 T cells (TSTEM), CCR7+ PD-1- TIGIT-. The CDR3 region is CASSSLAEVYEQYF.